The 5 T cell receptor beta chains below come from one sample, sequenced in a study of blood T cell repertoires in COVID-19. The assay was immunoSEQ multiplex PCR, and TCRdb's table has in-frame clones only and misses some. The data contain over 140,000 clones, about three quarters of them singletons. Sequenced input: peripheral blood. The receptors were gathered from a woman of 80 years or more with active or convalescent COVID-19.

This clone came up a few times. The V and J genes are TRBV11-3 and TRBJ2-1; TRBD2 is a possible D gene (5 bases). Germline lookup yields CDR1 SGHNT and CDR2 YENEEA. V lost 3 bases, J lost 10 bases, and 10 bases lay in between. The CDR3 has 12 residues. CDR3 nucleotides: TGTGCCAGCAGCTTCCGGGGTAGGGAGCAGTTCTTC. Translating gives CASSFRGREQFF.

The rearrangement links TRBV4-1 to TRBJ1-6; no clear D gene. This CDR3 has 17 residues. Germline V lookup: CDR1 MGHRA, CDR2 YSYEKL. V was cut by 4 bases and J by 1 base, with 14 bases left in between. The CDR3 here is CASSPKPMNSYNSPLHF. In DNA form, the CDR3 reads TGCGCCAGCAGCCCCAAGCCAATGAATTCCTATAATTCACCCCTCCACTTT.

This chain uses TRBV27 with TRBJ2-1; no clear D. Germline V gives CDR1 MNHEY, CDR2 SMNVEV (reference sequence). V was cut by 5 bases and J by 0 bases, with 11 bases left in between. The CDR3 length is 15 residues. CDR3 residues: CASSRILVSYNEQFF. The DNA of the CDR3 is TGTGCCAGCAGTCGTATCCTAGTCTCCTACAATGAGCAGTTCTTC.

The chain employs TRBV9 and TRBJ2-3; TRBD2 matches at 10 bases. Germline-derived CDR1 and CDR2 are SGDLS and YYNGEE. The CDR3 is made up of 17 amino acids. V was pared by 4 bases and J by 4 bases, with 12 bases of the junction left unmatched. The CDR3 loop is CASSSSQSGGGPDTQYF. Written as DNA, the CDR3 is TGTGCCAGCAGCTCATCCCAAAGCGGGGGGGGTCCAGATACGCAGTATTTT.

V usage is TRBV5-8 and J usage is TRBJ2-5; 9 bases are a match to TRBD1. CDR1 is SGHTS and CDR2 is YDEGEE in the germline V gene. Trimming at V came to 4 bases and at J to 5 bases, leaving 6 bases not matched to a gene. This CDR3 has 14 amino acids. Written as DNA, the CDR3 is TGTGCCAGCAGCCCGGGACAGGGAGGGGAGACCCAGTACTTC. It codes for CASSPGQGGETQYF. Based on the CDR3 plus reference TRBV5-8 and TRBJ2-5, the full variable domain is EAGVTQSPTHLIKTRGQQATLRCSPISGHTSVYWYQQALGLGLQFLLWYDEGEERNRGNFPPRFSGRQFPNYSSELNVNALELEDSALYLCASSPGQGGETQYFGPGTRLLVL.